These 5 T cell receptor beta chains came from one sample sequenced in a study of OX40 agonist ivuxolimab in advanced cancers. The method was the immunoSEQ multiplex PCR assay. The immuneACCESS repertoire file appears here via TCRdb, limited to in-frame rearrangements. These files lack a portion of the clones; in checked studies, under half of the deficit traces to unresolved V genes, and the cause of the others is not known. This sample holds about 63,000 clones; approximately 90% were observed only once. The ten largest clones represent 0.61% of the sample. This specimen was CD4+ or CD8+ T cells sorted from blood, taken in a trial of the OX40 agonist ivuxolimab. The origin of the receptors is an adult with an advanced solid tumor such as melanoma, head and neck, liver or kidney cancer.

The gene calls are TRBV29-1 and TRBJ2-3, with no clear D. The germline V gene has CDR1 SQVTM and CDR2 ANQGSEA. This CDR3 comprises 12 residues. In DNA, the CDR3 is TGCACCGCGATAAGGATGTCAGATACGCAGTATTTT. Its translation is CTAIRMSDTQYF.

This rearrangement joins TRBV13 to TRBJ2-1; TRBD2 matches 8 bases. The CDR3 is 18 residues long. Germline assignment: CDR1 PRHDT and CDR2 FYEKMQ (reference sequence). Trimming at V came to 5 bases and at J to 6 bases, leaving 18 bases not matched to a gene. DNA for the CDR3: TGTGCCAGCAGCGCCCGGGTAATGGGAGTCGGGGGGGTCAATGAGCAGTTCTTC. As protein: CASSARVMGVGGVNEQFF.

The V and J genes are TRBV5-6 and TRBJ2-7; 10 nucleotides align to TRBD2. The CDR3 spans 13 residues. After removal of 6 bases from V and 9 bases from J, the junction contained 9 bases not matched to a gene. The germline V gene encodes CDR1 SGHDT and CDR2 YYEEEE. The CDR3, as DNA: TGTGCCAGCATCCAGGGGACTAGCGAGGTGCAGTACTTC. This gives the protein CASIQGTSEVQYF. Combining the CDR3 with reference TRBV5-6 and TRBJ2-7 gives the whole variable domain DAGVTQSPTHLIKTRGQQVTLRCSPKSGHDTVSWYQQALGQGPQFIFQYYEEEERQRGNFPDRFSGHQFPNYSSELNVNALLLGDSALYLCASIQGTSEVQYFGPGTRLTVT.

The CDR3 region is CASSPRVGSTDTQYF. CDR3 sequence (DNA): TGTGCCAGCAGCCCCAGGGTGGGTAGCACAGATACGCAGTATTTT. The rearrangement uses TRBV2 and TRBJ2-3, with D tentatively TRBD1 (5 bases). This CDR3 is built from 15 residues. Germline assignment: CDR1 SNHLY and CDR2 FYNNEI. Trimming removed 6 bases from V and 0 bases from J, with 13 bases in between.

This clone was seen only a few times. The chain carries TRBV9 and TRBJ2-2; a possible D gene is TRBD2 (6 bases). Trimming cost V 0 bases and J 4 bases, with 10 bases left between them. The CDR3 length is 15 residues. Germline V lookup: CDR1 SGDLS, CDR2 YYNGEE. The chain's CDR3 is CASSVGLEGTGELFF. CDR3 nucleotides: TGTGCCAGCAGCGTAGGACTAGAGGGCACCGGGGAGCTGTTTTTT.